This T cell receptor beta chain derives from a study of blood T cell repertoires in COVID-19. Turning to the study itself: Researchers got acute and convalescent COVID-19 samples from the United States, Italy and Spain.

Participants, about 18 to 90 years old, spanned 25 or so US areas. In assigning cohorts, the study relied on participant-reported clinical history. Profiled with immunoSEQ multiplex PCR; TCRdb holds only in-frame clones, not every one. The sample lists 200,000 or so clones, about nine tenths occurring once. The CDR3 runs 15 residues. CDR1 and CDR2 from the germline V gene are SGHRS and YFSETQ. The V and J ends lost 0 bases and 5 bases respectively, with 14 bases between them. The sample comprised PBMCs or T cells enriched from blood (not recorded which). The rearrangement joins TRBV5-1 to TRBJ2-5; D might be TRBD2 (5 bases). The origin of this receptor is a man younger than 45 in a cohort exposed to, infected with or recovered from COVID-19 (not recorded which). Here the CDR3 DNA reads TGCGCCAGCAGCTTGGCAGTGGGGAGCACTGAGACCCAGTACTTC. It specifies CASSLAVGSTETQYF.